Below are 28 T cell receptor beta chains sequenced from a single sample in a study of OX40 agonist ivuxolimab in advanced cancers. Assay used: immunoSEQ multiplex PCR; TCRdb lists only in-frame clones, some missing. The table has about 50,000 clones, around nine tenths seen once. Sequences were derived from CD4+ or CD8+ T cells sorted from blood, sampled in a trial of the OX40 agonist ivuxolimab. Every receptor here comes from an adult with an advanced solid tumor such as melanoma, head and neck, liver or kidney cancer.

The chain is built from TRBV11-3 and TRBJ2-3; D gene ambiguous. Germline V gene sequence: CDR1 SGHNT, CDR2 YENEEA. The CDR3 contains 12 residues. Trimming took 5 bases from V and 2 from J, leaving 5 bases between them. The CDR3 sequence is CASSQHTDTQYF. The CDR3 DNA reads as TGTGCCAGCAGCCAACACACAGATACGCAGTATTTT.

This clone was found a few times. The chain combines TRBV7-2 with TRBJ1-1, with a possible D match to TRBD1 (5 bases). Germline CDR1 SGHTA, CDR2 FQGNSA. Trimming left V 1 base short and J 2 bases short, with 11 bases between. The CDR3 extends over 15 amino acids. The CDR3 DNA follows: TGTGCCAGCAGCTTAGGTGGCAGGGTAAACACTGAAGCTTTCTTT. It translates to CASSLGGRVNTEAFF. Full variable domain (missing parts from reference TRBV7-2 and TRBJ1-1): GAGVSQSPSNKVTEKGKDVELRCDPISGHTALYWYRQSLGQGLEFLIYFQGNSAPDKSGLPSDRFSAERTGGSVSTLTIQRTQQEDSAVYLCASSLGGRVNTEAFFGQGTRLTVV.

Notes on this clone: At one end, the junction sequence differs from germline, possibly due to a read error. The chain couples TRBV9 to TRBJ2-7; 8 positions match TRBD1. There are 16 residues in the CDR3. Germline lookup yields CDR1 SGDLS and CDR2 YYNGEE. The CDR3 DNA reads as TGTGCCAACAGCGTAGAAGATTGGACAGGGTCCGACGAGCAGTACTTC. It encodes CANSVEDWTGSDEQYF. The full variable domain, its missing parts supplied by reference TRBV9 and TRBJ2-7, is DSGVTQTPKHLITATGQRVTLRCSPRSGDLSVYWYQQSLDQGLQFLIQYYNGEERAKGNILERFSAQQFPDLHSELNLSSLELGDSALYFCANSVEDWTGSDEQYFGPGTRLTVT.

The chain combines TRBV5-1 with TRBJ1-2, with 9 bases aligning to TRBD1. Germline CDR1 and CDR2: SGHRS and YFSETQ. This CDR3 is built from 16 residues. The V and J ends lost 4 bases and 0 bases, in that order; junction bases with no gene match: 7. In nucleotides, the CDR3 is TGCGCCAGCAGCCCACAGGGGGCCCTAGCTAACTATGGCTACACCTTC. Its translation: CASSPQGALANYGYTF.

This clone was seen a handful of times. The CDR3 coding sequence is TGTGCCAGCAGCGCGATACCCCGCCCCCCGGGACAGGGTGAGGAGACCCAGTACTTC. This encodes CASSAIPRPPGQGEETQYF. The rearrangement links TRBV7-3 to TRBJ2-5, with TRBD1 identical over 9 bases. Trimming removed 5 bases from V and 5 bases from J; junction bases left unmatched: 21. The V gene's germline CDR1 is SGHTA and CDR2 FQGTGA. The CDR3 is 19 residues long. Full variable domain (missing parts from reference TRBV7-3 and TRBJ2-5): GAGVSQTPSNKVTEKGKYVELRCDPISGHTALYWYRQSLGQGPEFLIYFQGTGAADDSGLPNDRFFAVRPEGSVSTLKIQRTERGDSAVYLCASSAIPRPPGQGEETQYFGPGTRLLVL.

The V gene is TRBV7-6, the J gene TRBJ2-7, with 7 bases aligning to TRBD1. V lost 1 base, J lost 2 bases, and 2 bases stayed unmatched. There are 14 residues in the CDR3. From germline, CDR1 is SGHVS and CDR2 FNYEAQ. The CDR3: CASSLGGTAYEQYF. The CDR3, as DNA: TGTGCCAGCAGCTTAGGGGGGACAGCCTACGAGCAGTACTTC.

The chain carries TRBV27 and TRBJ1-5; tentatively, D is TRBD1 (5 bases). The V gene's germline CDR1 is MNHEY and CDR2 SMNVEV (reference sequence). The V end was cut by 3 bases, the J end by 3 bases, with 9 bases between. The CDR3 extends over 14 amino acids. CDR3 in amino acids: CASSFGGANQPQHF. DNA of the CDR3: TGTGCCAGCAGTTTCGGGGGTGCCAATCAGCCCCAGCATTTT.

This clone was observed once. The V gene is TRBV5-1, the J gene TRBJ2-7; the D is unclear. V shed 0 bases and J shed 1 base, with 8 bases lying between them. The length of the CDR3 is 14 residues. Per the germline V gene, CDR1 is SGHRS and CDR2 is YFSETQ. In nucleotides, the CDR3 is TGCGCCAGCAGCTTGGCTATCCAATCCTACGAGCAGTACTTC. Translating it yields CASSLAIQSYEQYF. The full variable domain, in which reference TRBV5-1 and TRBJ2-7 provide the parts outside the CDR3, is KAGVTQTPRYLIKTRGQQVTLSCSPISGHRSVSWYQQTPGQGLQFLFEYFSETQRNKGNFPGRFSGRQFSNSRSEMNVSTLELGDSALYLCASSLAIQSYEQYFGPGTRLTVT.

The J gene is TRBJ2-3, the V gene TRBV7-8, with 9 bases lining up with TRBD2. V gave up 0 bases and J gave up 5 bases; unmatched junction bases: 9. The CDR3 contains 17 residues. Per the germline V gene, CDR1 is SGHVS and CDR2 is FQNEAQ. For the CDR3, the DNA is TGTGCCAGCAGCTTAGCGGGATTAGCGGGAGTTCGAGATACGCAGTATTTT. Translated: CASSLAGLAGVRDTQYF.

This chain connects TRBV19 to TRBJ1-2, with D possibly being TRBD1 (6 bases). The length of the CDR3 is 15 residues. CDR1 is LNHDA and CDR2 is SQIVND in the germline V gene (reference sequence). The V gene lost 4 bases and the J gene lost 8 bases, with 20 bases spanning the gap. The CDR3 here is CASSTRAGAAYGYTF. The CDR3 DNA is TGTGCCAGTAGTACGAGGGCAGGGGCCGCCTACGGCTACACCTTC. Combining the CDR3 with reference TRBV19 and TRBJ1-2 gives the whole variable domain DGGITQSPKYLFRKEGQNVTLSCEQNLNHDAMYWYRQDPGQGLRLIYYSQIVNDFQKGDIAEGYSVSREKKESFPLTVTSAQKNPTAFYLCASSTRAGAAYGYTFGSGTRLTVV.

This clone occurred once. V usage is TRBV4-1 and J usage is TRBJ2-1; tentatively, D is TRBD2 (5 bases). This CDR3 has 14 residues. V gave up 1 base and J gave up 7 bases, with 11 bases separating them. The germline gives CDR1 MGHRA, CDR2 YSYEKL. The CDR3 bases are TGCGCCAGCAGCCAAGGCTCTCGGGGTAATGAGCAGTTCTTC. It codes for CASSQGSRGNEQFF.

This rearrangement joins TRBV11-2 to TRBJ2-5; no definite D call. The CDR3 sequence is 11 residues long. Germline-derived CDR1 and CDR2 are SGHAT and FQNNGV. V dropped 3 bases and J dropped 5 bases, with 4 bases sitting between them. The CDR3 DNA is TGTGCCAGCAGCTTGTCGGAGACCCAGTACTTC. This translates into CASSLSETQYF.

The chain uses TRBV7-2 and TRBJ2-3, with D possibly matching TRBD2 (6 bases). The CDR3 consists of 14 residues. Deletions cut 3 bases from V and 5 bases from J, with 12 bases between. Looked up from germline, CDR1 is SGHTA and CDR2 is FQGNSA. CDR3 DNA sequence: TGTGCCAGCAGCTTTATAGCGGCAGGAGATACGCAGTATTTT. The encoded protein is CASSFIAAGDTQYF.

This clone was counted a single time. The V call is TRBV27, the J call TRBJ1-6; D not certain. Trimming took 3 bases from V and 4 from J, leaving 19 bases between them. This CDR3 is built from 18 residues. Germline assignment: CDR1 MNHEY and CDR2 SMNVEV (reference sequence). The CDR3 here is CASSFGGSRYFYNSPLHF. The DNA for the CDR3 is TGTGCCAGCAGTTTTGGAGGGTCCCGCTACTTTTATAATTCACCCCTCCACTTT.

The chain carries TRBV7-9 and TRBJ2-3, with D hard to call. The CDR3 loop spans 15 amino acids. Looked up from germline, CDR1 is SEHNR and CDR2 is FQNEAQ (reference sequence). V was cut by 5 bases and J by 0 bases, with 12 bases left in between. The CDR3 DNA follows: TGTGCCAGCAGCGCCCCCGCCTCTAGCACAGATACGCAGTATTTT. Its translation: CASSAPASSTDTQYF.

This sequence joins TRBV5-1 and TRBJ2-3; TRBD1 might be the D (6 bases). The CDR3 covers 16 residues. Between the trimmed V and J ends, which lost 0 bases and 4 bases, there was a span of 15 bases. Germline V CDR1 and CDR2: SGHRS, YFSETQ. This chain's CDR3 is CASSLGGRSTADTQYF. The CDR3 nucleotides read TGCGCCAGCAGCTTGGGGGGGCGTTCGACCGCAGATACGCAGTATTTT. Combining the CDR3 with reference TRBV5-1 and TRBJ2-3 gives the whole variable domain KAGVTQTPRYLIKTRGQQVTLSCSPISGHRSVSWYQQTPGQGLQFLFEYFSETQRNKGNFPGRFSGRQFSNSRSEMNVSTLELGDSALYLCASSLGGRSTADTQYFGPGTRLTVL.

This chain connects TRBV13 to TRBJ2-7, with a possible D match to TRBD2 (6 bases). The germline gives CDR1 PRHDT, CDR2 FYEKMQ (reference sequence). With 2 bases removed from V and 6 bases from J, the gap between germline ends came to 11 bases. The CDR3 consists of 13 residues. CDR3 amino acids: CASSLFGGVEQYF. CDR3 coding DNA: TGTGCCAGCAGCTTATTTGGCGGGGTCGAGCAGTACTTC.

The V call is TRBV27, the J call TRBJ1-6; 7 nucleotides line up with TRBD1. Germline lookup yields CDR1 MNHEY and CDR2 SMNVEV (reference sequence). The CDR3 runs to 14 residues. V lost 5 bases and J lost 8; bases outside the gene matches: 6. The CDR3 coding sequence is TGTGCCAGCAGTAGGGAGGGGGCAGATTCACCCCTCCACTTT. This sequence encodes CASSREGADSPLHF.

The V and J genes are TRBV27 and TRBJ2-1; a weak D match, TRBD2 (5 bases). V lost 3 bases and J 4 bases, leaving 13 bases between the germline ends. The CDR3 consists of 15 residues. Looked up from germline, CDR1 is MNHEY and CDR2 is SMNVEV (reference sequence). CDR3 sequence: CASSLAVAIYNEQFF. DNA for the CDR3: TGTGCCAGCAGTTTGGCAGTAGCGATATACAATGAGCAGTTCTTC.

The V and J genes are TRBV5-4 and TRBJ1-1, with TRBD1 identical over 7 bases. Germline CDR1 reads SGHNT; CDR2 reads YYREEE (reference sequence). V gave up 4 bases and J gave up 0 bases; unmatched junction bases: 3. This CDR3 has 14 residues. In DNA, the CDR3 is TGTGCCAGCAGCCCCGGACAGGTGAACACTGAAGCTTTCTTT. The encoded protein is CASSPGQVNTEAFF.

The V call is TRBV5-4, the J call TRBJ1-1; a possible D gene is TRBD1 (6 bases). The CDR3 is 14 residues long. The V end was cut by 2 bases, the J end by 4 bases, with 12 bases between. CDR1 is SGHNT, CDR2 YYREEE, per germline (reference sequence). The CDR3 protein is CASSLSGAVTEAFF. CDR3 sequence (DNA): TGTGCCAGCAGCTTATCAGGGGCGGTCACTGAAGCTTTCTTT.

This clone was detected only once. Other DNA variants within this sample encode the same CDR3. The rearrangement joins TRBV20-1 to TRBJ2-5, with D unresolved. The CDR3 is 10 amino acids. Germline V gene data show CDR1 as DFQATT and CDR2 as SNEGSKA (reference sequence). With 2 bases removed from V and 4 bases from J, the gap between germline ends came to 2 bases. The CDR3 is CSARLETQYF. DNA of the CDR3: TGCAGTGCTAGATTAGAGACCCAGTACTTC.

The V call is TRBV12-5, the J call TRBJ2-7; 7 bases map to TRBD1. Germline-derived CDR1 and CDR2 are LGHNT and FRNRAP. V trimming: 6 bases; J trimming: 3 bases; junction bases outside the gene matches: 5. The CDR3 runs 13 residues. This CDR3 reads CASGTGYVYEQYF. CDR3 nucleotide sequence: TGTGCTAGTGGGACAGGGTATGTCTACGAGCAGTACTTC.

This chain connects TRBV19 to TRBJ1-5; the D gene is possibly TRBD1 (5 bases). This CDR3 has 16 amino acids. V gave up 3 bases and J gave up 3 bases, with 15 bases separating them. CDR1 is LNHDA, CDR2 SQIVND, per germline (reference sequence). The CDR3 protein is CASSMGQGRDNQPQHF. CDR3 DNA sequence: TGTGCCAGTAGTATGGGGCAGGGTAGAGACAATCAGCCCCAGCATTTT.

This clone turned up a few times. The chain is built from TRBV4-1 and TRBJ1-3; D is possibly TRBD1 (6 bases). CDR1 is MGHRA and CDR2 is YSYEKL in the germline V gene. Deletions cut 2 bases from V and 2 bases from J, with 13 bases between. The CDR3 is 16 amino acids. The CDR3 is CASSQSYQGTGNTIYF. The CDR3 DNA is TGCGCCAGCAGCCAATCGTATCAGGGGACTGGAAACACCATATATTTT.

This clone has only a few counts. This chain joins TRBV19 and TRBJ1-5; 10 bases match TRBD1. This CDR3 contains 15 residues. Germline V gene lookup returns CDR1 LNHDA and CDR2 SQIVND (reference sequence). The V segment lost 6 bases and the J segment 7 bases; nucleotides outside the gene matches: 9. The CDR3 DNA follows: TGTGCCAGTAGGCCGGACAGGGGGGACAGGCAGCCCCAGCATTTT. Its protein is CASRPDRGDRQPQHF.

This clone is a singleton in its sample. The chain joins TRBV27 to TRBJ1-5; possible D gene TRBD1, 6 bases. CDR3 size: 13 residues. Trimming stripped 5 bases from V and 2 bases from J, with 7 bases between. In germline, CDR1 is MNHEY, CDR2 SMNVEV (reference sequence). The DNA of the CDR3 is TGTGCCAGCAGTCGACAGGGCAATCAGCCCCAGCATTTT. This codes for CASSRQGNQPQHF.

The CDR3: CASSLEGRLGTEAFF. The CDR3 DNA follows: TGTGCCAGCAGCTTAGAGGGTAGGTTGGGGACTGAAGCTTTCTTT. The V call is TRBV11-2, the J call TRBJ1-1; D call uncertain. Trimming stripped 0 bases from V and 5 bases from J, with 13 bases between. This CDR3 comprises 15 residues. Germline V gives CDR1 SGHAT, CDR2 FQNNGV.